This TCR beta chain was recovered during a study of breast tumors, draining lymph nodes, adjacent tissues. Germline CDR1 WSHSY, CDR2 SAAADI. The CDR3 extends over 14 amino acids. V lost 6 bases and J 1 base, leaving 12 bases between the germline ends. TCRdb reanalysed the multiplex PCR reads using MiXCR and keeps one entry per CDR3 protein. The sample carries fewer than 80,000 distinct CDR3 sequences, over 40% recorded once. V is TRBV10-2 and J is TRBJ1-1; D is possibly TRBD1 (5 bases). The sequence derives from a female donor with breast cancer. Some clones in this sample may be carry-over from other donors' samples. Sequencing was performed on breast tumor tissue. The CDR3 region has the DNA TGCGCCAGCAGATCACGGGGCACGAACACTGAAGCTTTCTTT. Amino acids: CASRSRGTNTEAFF.